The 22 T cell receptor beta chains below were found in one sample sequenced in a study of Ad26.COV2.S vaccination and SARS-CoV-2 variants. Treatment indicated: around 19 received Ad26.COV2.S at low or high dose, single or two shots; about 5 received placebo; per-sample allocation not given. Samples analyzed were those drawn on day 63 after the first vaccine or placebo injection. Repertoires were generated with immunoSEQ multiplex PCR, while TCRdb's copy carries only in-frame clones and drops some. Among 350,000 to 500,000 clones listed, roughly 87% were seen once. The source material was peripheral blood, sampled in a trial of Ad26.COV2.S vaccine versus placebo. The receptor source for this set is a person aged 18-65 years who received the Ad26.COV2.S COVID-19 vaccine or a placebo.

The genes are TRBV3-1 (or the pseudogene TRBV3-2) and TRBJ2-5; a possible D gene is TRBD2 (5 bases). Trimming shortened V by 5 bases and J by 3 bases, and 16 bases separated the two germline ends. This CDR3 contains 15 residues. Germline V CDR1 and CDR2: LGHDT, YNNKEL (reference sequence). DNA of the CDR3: TGTGCCAGCAGCTACTTTTCGGGGAAAAAAGAGACCCAGTACTTC. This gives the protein CASSYFSGKKETQYF.

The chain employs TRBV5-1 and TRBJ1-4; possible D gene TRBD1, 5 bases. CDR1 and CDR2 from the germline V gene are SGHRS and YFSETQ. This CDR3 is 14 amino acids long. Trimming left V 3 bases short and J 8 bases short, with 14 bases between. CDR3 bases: TGCGCCAGCAGCTCGGAGGGTCAGGGAGAAAAACTGTTTTTT. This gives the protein CASSSEGQGEKLFF.

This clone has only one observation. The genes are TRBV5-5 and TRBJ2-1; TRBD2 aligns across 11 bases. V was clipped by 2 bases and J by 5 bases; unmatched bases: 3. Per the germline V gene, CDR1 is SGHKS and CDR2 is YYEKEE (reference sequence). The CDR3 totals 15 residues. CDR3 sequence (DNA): TGTGCCAGCAGCTTTGAGGGACTAGCGGACAATGAGCAGTTCTTC. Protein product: CASSFEGLADNEQFF. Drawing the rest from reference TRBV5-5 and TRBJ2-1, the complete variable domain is DAGVTQSPTHLIKTRGQQVTLRCSPISGHKSVSWYQQVLGQGPQFIFQYYEKEERGRGNFPDRFSARQFPNYSSELNVNALLLGDSALYLCASSFEGLADNEQFFGPGTRLTVL.

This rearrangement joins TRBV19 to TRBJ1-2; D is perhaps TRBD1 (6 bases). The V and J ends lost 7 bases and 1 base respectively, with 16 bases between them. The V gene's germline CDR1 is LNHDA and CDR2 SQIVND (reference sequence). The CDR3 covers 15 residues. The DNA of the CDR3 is TGTGCCAGTACCCCTCGGACAGAGGTTAACTATGGCTACACCTTC. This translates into CASTPRTEVNYGYTF.

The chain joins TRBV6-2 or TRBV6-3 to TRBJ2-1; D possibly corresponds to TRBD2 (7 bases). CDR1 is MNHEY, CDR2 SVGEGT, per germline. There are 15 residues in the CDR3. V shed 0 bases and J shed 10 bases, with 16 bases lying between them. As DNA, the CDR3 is TGTGCCAGCAGTTACTCGACGGGCGGGGGCCGCGAGCAGTTCTTC. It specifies CASSYSTGGGREQFF.

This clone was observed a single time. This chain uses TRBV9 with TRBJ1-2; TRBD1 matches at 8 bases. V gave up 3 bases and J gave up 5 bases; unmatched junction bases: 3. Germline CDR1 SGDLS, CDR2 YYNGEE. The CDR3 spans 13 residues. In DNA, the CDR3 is TGTGCCAGCAGCGGAGGACAGGGTTATGGCTACACCTTC. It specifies CASSGGQGYGYTF.

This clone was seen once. The CDR3 DNA follows: TGTGCCAGCAGTGATGGGACAGGGATCCCAGAGACCCAGTACTTC. It yields the protein CASSDGTGIPETQYF. V and J are TRBV25-1 and TRBJ2-5, with 9 nucleotides matching TRBD1. After removal of 3 bases from V and 4 bases from J, the junction contained 6 bases not matched to a gene. Per the germline V gene, CDR1 is MGHDK and CDR2 is SYGVNS. The CDR3 is made up of 15 amino acids. Full variable domain (outside the CDR3, taken from reference TRBV25-1 and TRBJ2-5): EADIYQTPRYLVIGTGKKITLECSQTMGHDKMYWYQQDPGMELHLIHYSYGVNSTEKGDLSSESTVSRIRTEHFPLTLESARPSHTSQYLCASSDGTGIPETQYFGPGTRLLVL.

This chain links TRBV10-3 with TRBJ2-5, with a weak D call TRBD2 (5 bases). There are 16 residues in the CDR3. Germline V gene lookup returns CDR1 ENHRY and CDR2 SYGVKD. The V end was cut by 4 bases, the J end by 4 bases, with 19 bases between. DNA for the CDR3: TGTGCCATCAGTGGGGTGAGAGGGAATGTTGGAGAGACCCAGTACTTC. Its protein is CAISGVRGNVGETQYF.

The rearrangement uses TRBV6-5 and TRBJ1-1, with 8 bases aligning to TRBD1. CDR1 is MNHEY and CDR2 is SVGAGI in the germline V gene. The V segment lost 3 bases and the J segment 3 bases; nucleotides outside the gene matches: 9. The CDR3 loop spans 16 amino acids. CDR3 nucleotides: TGTGCCAGCAGTTATAGGGCAGGGGGCAGGGACACTGAAGCTTTCTTT. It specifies CASSYRAGGRDTEAFF.

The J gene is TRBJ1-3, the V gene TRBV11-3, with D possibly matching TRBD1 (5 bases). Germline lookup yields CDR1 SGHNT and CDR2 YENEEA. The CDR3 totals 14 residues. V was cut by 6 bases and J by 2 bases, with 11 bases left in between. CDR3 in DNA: TGTGCCAGCAGTTCCGGGGCTCCTGGAAACACCATATATTTT. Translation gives CASSSGAPGNTIYF.

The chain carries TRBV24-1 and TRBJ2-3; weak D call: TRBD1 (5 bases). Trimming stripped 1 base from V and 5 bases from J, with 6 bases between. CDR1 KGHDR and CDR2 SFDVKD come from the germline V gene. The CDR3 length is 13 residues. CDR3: CATSDFRGDTQYF. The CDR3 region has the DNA TGTGCCACCAGTGATTTTAGGGGAGATACGCAGTATTTT.

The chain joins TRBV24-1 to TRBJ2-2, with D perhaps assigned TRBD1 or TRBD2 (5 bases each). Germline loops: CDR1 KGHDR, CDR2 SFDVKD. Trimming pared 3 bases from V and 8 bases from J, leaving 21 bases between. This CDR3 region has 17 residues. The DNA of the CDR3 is TGTGCCACCAGTGATGGAACCGGGACCCGCGTCGCGGGGGAGCTGTTTTTT. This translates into CATSDGTGTRVAGELFF.

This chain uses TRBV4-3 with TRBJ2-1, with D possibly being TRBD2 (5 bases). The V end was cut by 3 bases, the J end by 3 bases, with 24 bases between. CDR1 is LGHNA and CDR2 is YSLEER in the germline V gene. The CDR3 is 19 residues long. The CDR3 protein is CASSHPLEMRMTNYNEQFF. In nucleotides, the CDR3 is TGCGCCAGCAGCCACCCCCTAGAAATGCGGATGACTAACTACAATGAGCAGTTCTTC.

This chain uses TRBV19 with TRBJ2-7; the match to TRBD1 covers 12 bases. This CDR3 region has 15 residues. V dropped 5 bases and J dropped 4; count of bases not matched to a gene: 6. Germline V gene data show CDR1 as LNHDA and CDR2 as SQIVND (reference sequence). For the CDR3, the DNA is TGTGCCAGTAGTCAGGGACAGGGGGCGCATTACGAGCAGTACTTC. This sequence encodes CASSQGQGAHYEQYF.

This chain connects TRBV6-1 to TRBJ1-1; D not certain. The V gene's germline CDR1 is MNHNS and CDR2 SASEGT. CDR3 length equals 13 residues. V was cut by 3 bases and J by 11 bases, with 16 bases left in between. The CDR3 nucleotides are TGTGCCAGCAGTGATATGCAGGTCGGATCGGCTTTCTTT. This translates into CASSDMQVGSAFF.

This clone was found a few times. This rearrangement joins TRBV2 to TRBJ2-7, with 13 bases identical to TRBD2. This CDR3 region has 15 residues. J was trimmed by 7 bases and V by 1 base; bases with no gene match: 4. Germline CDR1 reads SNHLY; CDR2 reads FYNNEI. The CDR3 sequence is CASSEELAGGREQYF. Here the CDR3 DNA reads TGTGCCAGCAGTGAAGAACTAGCGGGAGGGCGGGAGCAGTACTTC.

The CDR3: CASLAGTYNEQFF. CDR3 in DNA: TGTGCCAGCTTAGCGGGAACCTACAATGAGCAGTTCTTC. The gene calls are TRBV25-1 and TRBJ2-1, with 8 bases fitting TRBD2. This CDR3 comprises 13 residues. Trimming removed 8 bases from V and 2 bases from J; junction bases left unmatched: 2. Germline CDR1 reads MGHDK; CDR2 reads SYGVNS.

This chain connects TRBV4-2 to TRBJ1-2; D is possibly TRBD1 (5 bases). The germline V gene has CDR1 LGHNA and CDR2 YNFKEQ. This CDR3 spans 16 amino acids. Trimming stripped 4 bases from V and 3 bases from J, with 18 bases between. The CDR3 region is CASSPSGPRGDYGYTF. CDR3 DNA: TGTGCCAGCAGCCCTTCTGGTCCTCGAGGGGACTATGGCTACACCTTC.

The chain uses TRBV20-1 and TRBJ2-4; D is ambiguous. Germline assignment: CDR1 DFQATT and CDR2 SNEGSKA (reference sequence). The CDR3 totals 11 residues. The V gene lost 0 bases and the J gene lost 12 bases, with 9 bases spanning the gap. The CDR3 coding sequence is TGCAGTGCTAGAGATGCGCCGGGTCAGTACTTC. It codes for CSARDAPGQYF.

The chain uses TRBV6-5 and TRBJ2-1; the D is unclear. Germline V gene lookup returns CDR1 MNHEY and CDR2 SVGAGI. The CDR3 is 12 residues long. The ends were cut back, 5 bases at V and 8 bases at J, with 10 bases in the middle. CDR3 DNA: TGTGCCAGCAGTCCCAGCCCCTATGAGCAGTTCTTC. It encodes CASSPSPYEQFF.

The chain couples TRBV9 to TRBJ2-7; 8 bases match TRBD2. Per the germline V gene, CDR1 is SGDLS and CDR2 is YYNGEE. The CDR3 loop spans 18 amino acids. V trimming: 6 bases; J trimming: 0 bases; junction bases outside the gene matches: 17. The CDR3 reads CASNLRHKRGRSSYEQYF. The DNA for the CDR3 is TGTGCCAGCAACCTGCGGCACAAGCGGGGGCGATCCTCCTACGAGCAGTACTTC.

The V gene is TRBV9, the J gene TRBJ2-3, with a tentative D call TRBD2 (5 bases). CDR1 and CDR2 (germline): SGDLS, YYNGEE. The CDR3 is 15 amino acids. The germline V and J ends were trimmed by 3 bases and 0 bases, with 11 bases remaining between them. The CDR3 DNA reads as TGTGCCAGCAGCGCTGGACTGACTAGCACAGATACGCAGTATTTT. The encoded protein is CASSAGLTSTDTQYF.